Listed here are 26 T cell receptor beta chains from one sample, sequenced in a study of T cells in Graves' hyperthyroidism and ophthalmopathy. Amplification yielded TCR beta CDR3 regions, with RNA transcripts as the source. Initially, a first-round RT-PCR of the TCR CDR3 employed the HTBI primer set. TCRdb independently ran MiXCR on the multiplex PCR reads; one entry per CDR3 protein. The sample contains approximately 400,000 distinct CDR3 sequences, approximately 20% of which appear only once. The sequenced sample was blood. The receptors were gathered from a woman under 30 with Graves' hyperthyroidism.

There are many counts of this clonotype. The chain combines TRBV29-1 with TRBJ1-2, with 7 bases that match TRBD1. Germline V lookup: CDR1 SQVTM, CDR2 ANQGSEA. J gave up 5 bases and V 5 bases, and 5 bases lay outside the gene matches. The CDR3 sequence is 12 residues long. The DNA for the CDR3 is TGCAGCGTTAGGACAGGCAATTATGGCTACACCTTC. Protein product: CSVRTGNYGYTF.

In its sample, this clonotype was seen many times. This chain joins TRBV28 and TRBJ1-1; 7 bases are a match to TRBD1. The V gene end was trimmed by 6 bases and the J gene end by 4 bases; junction bases not matched to a gene: 8. This CDR3 has 14 amino acids. Germline V gene data show CDR1 as MDHEN and CDR2 as SYDVKM. CDR3 in DNA: TGTGCCAGCAGCGTTTTAGGGGGCGGCACTGAAGCTTTCTTT. Translated: CASSVLGGGTEAFF. The full variable domain, with the rest looked up from reference TRBV28 and TRBJ1-1, is DVKVTQSSRYLVKRTGEKVFLECVQDMDHENMFWYRQDPGLGLRLIYFSYDVKMKEKGDIPEGYSVSREKKERFSLILESASTNQTSMYLCASSVLGGGTEAFFGQGTRLTVV.

The chain couples TRBV18 to TRBJ2-7; D tentatively reads TRBD1 or TRBD2 (5 bases each). Germline CDR1 KGHSH, CDR2 LQKENI. Trimming stripped 2 bases from V and 4 bases from J, with 12 bases between. This CDR3 comprises 14 residues. The CDR3 DNA follows: TGTGCCAGCTCACCAATGGGACCCCCTTACGAGCAGTACTTC. It yields the protein CASSPMGPPYEQYF.

Many counts were recorded for this clonotype. The rearrangement uses TRBV7-3 and TRBJ1-2; 7 nucleotides line up with TRBD1. Germline assignment: CDR1 SGHTA and CDR2 FQGTGA. This CDR3 is 13 amino acids long. V gave up 5 bases and J gave up 4 bases; unmatched junction bases: 4. Written as DNA, the CDR3 is TGTGCCAGCAGCGGGGACAGCGGCTATGGCTACACCTTC. Translated: CASSGDSGYGYTF.

This clonotype was counted a few times. The CDR3 region has the DNA TGTGCCATCCACAGGGGGTCCGACGGCTATGGCTACACCTTC. Translated, it gives CAIHRGSDGYGYTF. The chain couples TRBV10-3 to TRBJ1-2; 8 bases match TRBD1. Unmatched junction bases numbered 9, after V lost 8 bases and J lost 4 bases. This CDR3 has 14 amino acids. Per germline, CDR1 ENHRY and CDR2 SYGVKD.

This clonotype was seen at least ten times. The chain is built from TRBV4-1 and TRBJ1-5; D not certain. CDR1 is MGHRA and CDR2 is YSYEKL in the germline V gene. Trimming took off 2 bases at V and 9 bases at J, with 17 bases between the two ends. The CDR3 is 15 residues long. For the CDR3, the DNA is TGCGCCAGCAGCCAACGGATATGGGGAGTTCGGCCCCAGCATTTT. Its translation is CASSQRIWGVRPQHF.

Ten or more counts support this clonotype. This chain connects TRBV28 to TRBJ2-5, with D perhaps being TRBD1 or TRBD2 (7 bases each). Germline V gene lookup returns CDR1 MDHEN and CDR2 SYDVKM. Deletions cut 8 bases from V and 6 bases from J, with 13 bases between. This CDR3 has 12 residues. DNA of the CDR3: TGTGCCAGCCAGGGGGGGCTGAAGACCCAGTACTTC. It encodes CASQGGLKTQYF.

This clonotype was counted at least ten times. This chain connects TRBV7-8 to TRBJ1-1, with unresolved D. The V end lost 5 bases, the J end lost 3 bases, and 13 bases lay between the germline ends. Germline V gene data show CDR1 as SGHVS and CDR2 as FQNEAQ. The CDR3 is 14 residues long. The CDR3 is CASSQRSGDTEAFF. For the CDR3, the DNA is TGTGCCAGCAGCCAACGTAGCGGGGACACTGAAGCTTTCTTT.

This clonotype was recorded at least ten times. The chain couples TRBV30 to TRBJ1-1; 9 bases agree with TRBD1. Germline lookup yields CDR1 GTSNPN and CDR2 SVGIG (reference sequence). V was clipped by 3 bases and J by 1 base; unmatched bases: 6. The CDR3 spans 15 residues. The DNA of the CDR3 is TGTGCCTGGAGGTATCCGGGACAGGGGAACACTGAAGCTTTCTTT. It yields the protein CAWRYPGQGNTEAFF.

This clonotype was seen repeatedly, ten times or more. The CDR3 reads CATSRDPGDYGYTF. CDR3 DNA sequence: TGTGCCACCAGCAGAGATCCAGGAGACTATGGCTACACCTTC. V is TRBV15 and J is TRBJ1-2; unclear D gene. The CDR3 consists of 14 residues. Germline values: CDR1 LNHNV, CDR2 YYDKDF (reference sequence). V lost 0 bases, J lost 3 bases, and 8 bases lay in between.

About this clonotype itself: This sequence may be a read error, since a much larger clone differs from it by one base. The chain has TRBV20-1 and TRBJ2-2, with TRBD1 as a possible D gene (6 bases). The CDR3 is 13 amino acids. Germline CDR1 reads DFQATT; CDR2 reads SNEGSKA (reference sequence). In DNA, the CDR3 is TGCAGTGCTAGGGAGGTTATCCGAGGGGGGCTGTTTTTT. Protein product: CSAREVIRGGLFF.

Ten or more counts support this clonotype. The J gene is TRBJ2-7, the V gene TRBV2; 8 bases fit TRBD1. Germline CDR1 and CDR2: SNHLY and FYNNEI. Trimming took 7 bases from V and 5 from J; bases not matched to a gene: 13. The CDR3 runs 15 residues. The CDR3, as DNA: TGTGCCAGCACCCGGCCCGGGACAGGCTCACACGAGCAGTACTTC. It encodes CASTRPGTGSHEQYF.

This clonotype was counted many times. V and J are TRBV27 and TRBJ1-5; D is possibly TRBD1 (5 bases). The CDR3 runs 15 residues. Germline loops: CDR1 MNHEY, CDR2 SMNVEV (reference sequence). V was cut by 3 bases and J by 3 bases, with 12 bases left in between. The CDR3 nucleotides are TGTGCCAGCAGTTTCATCTGGGACCTCAATCAGCCCCAGCATTTT. This gives the protein CASSFIWDLNQPQHF.

This clonotype occurred many times. This sequence joins TRBV11-2 and TRBJ2-5, with 12 bases that match TRBD2. The junction had 3 bases not matched to a gene; V was cut back by 8 bases and J by 2 bases. The germline CDR1 and CDR2 sequences are SGHAT and FQNNGV. The length of the CDR3 is 14 residues. The CDR3 here is CASRLAGGQETQYF. Here the CDR3 DNA reads TGTGCCAGCCGTCTAGCGGGGGGGCAAGAGACCCAGTACTTC.

This clonotype turned up a few times. This chain joins TRBV18 and TRBJ1-1; D is uncertain. Between the trimmed V and J ends, which lost 3 bases and 11 bases, there was a span of 10 bases. This CDR3 spans 11 amino acids. The germline CDR1 and CDR2 sequences are KGHSH and LQKENI. The CDR3 DNA is TGTGCCAGCTCACCCTCTATTGGGGCTTTCTTT. Protein sequence: CASSPSIGAFF.

This clonotype was detected many times. The V call is TRBV2, the J call TRBJ2-7, with D perhaps TRBD1 (6 bases). V was clipped by 4 bases and J by 6 bases, with 10 bases between them. The CDR3 totals 12 residues. CDR1 is SNHLY and CDR2 is FYNNEI in the germline V gene. CDR3 in amino acids: CASSVRGGEQYF. CDR3 nucleotide sequence: TGTGCCAGCAGTGTCAGGGGCGGCGAGCAGTACTTC. Full variable domain (rest looked up from reference TRBV2 and TRBJ2-7): EPEVTQTPSHQVTQMGQEVILRCVPISNHLYFYWYRQILGQKVEFLVSFYNNEISEKSEIFDDQFSVERPDGSNFTLKIRSTKLEDSAMYFCASSVRGGEQYFGPGTRLTVT.

This clonotype was seen at least ten times. The chain couples TRBV20-1 to TRBJ2-5, with D uncertain. The CDR3 extends over 12 amino acids. Germline V gene lookup returns CDR1 DFQATT and CDR2 SNEGSKA (reference sequence). V lost 3 bases to trimming and J lost 1 base, with 6 bases between them. The CDR3 DNA reads as TGCAGTGCTAGCGGCCGCCAAGAGACCCAGTACTTC. Translation: CSASGRQETQYF.

This clonotype was detected many times. The J gene is TRBJ1-3, the V gene TRBV28; tentatively, D is TRBD1 (5 bases). CDR1 is MDHEN and CDR2 is SYDVKM in the germline V gene. Trimming shortened V by 11 bases and J by 0 bases, and 14 bases separated the two germline ends. There are 14 residues in the CDR3. This chain's CDR3 is CAVTAALSGNTIYF. DNA of the CDR3: TGTGCCGTGACAGCTGCCCTCTCTGGAAACACCATATATTTT.

The chain has TRBV18 and TRBJ1-2, with D possibly being TRBD1 (6 bases). CDR3 length: 15 amino acids. V lost 4 bases, J lost 0 bases, and 12 bases lay in between. CDR1 and CDR2 (germline): KGHSH, LQKENI. The CDR3: CASSLAWTANYGYTF. The CDR3 region has the DNA TGTGCCAGCTCACTAGCCTGGACAGCTAACTATGGCTACACCTTC.

This clonotype came up many times. This chain joins TRBV29-1 and TRBJ1-1, with D maybe TRBD1 (6 bases). The germline CDR1 and CDR2 sequences are SQVTM and ANQGSEA. V lost 7 bases and J lost 7, with 19 bases in between. This CDR3 has 13 amino acids. DNA for the CDR3: TGCAGCGCCGATTTAGGGGGGGCTTTTGAAGCTTTCTTT. Its translation is CSADLGGAFEAFF.

Ten or more counts support this clonotype. The chain combines TRBV6-1 with TRBJ1-1, with D uncertain. The V end lost 5 bases, the J end lost 8 bases, and 12 bases lay between the germline ends. Looked up from germline, CDR1 is MNHNS and CDR2 is SASEGT. The CDR3 length is 12 residues. In DNA form, the CDR3 reads TGTGCCAGCAGTCGGAATACTCTGGAAGCTTTCTTT. Translating gives CASSRNTLEAFF.

The chain uses TRBV28 and TRBJ1-5; TRBD1 might be the D (6 bases). This CDR3 is built from 15 residues. CDR1 and CDR2 from the germline V gene are MDHEN and SYDVKM. V was shortened by 3 bases and J by 3 bases, with 12 bases between the two germline ends. In nucleotides, the CDR3 is TGTGCCAGCAGTTTGACCGGACAGATCAATCAGCCCCAGCATTTT. Protein: CASSLTGQINQPQHF.

This clonotype appeared many times. This rearrangement joins TRBV10-3 to TRBJ1-5; D gene ambiguous. The V end was cut by 3 bases, the J end by 5 bases, with 8 bases between. The CDR3 runs 13 residues. The germline V gene encodes CDR1 ENHRY and CDR2 SYGVKD. DNA for the CDR3: TGTGCCATCAGTGATTGGGAGGATCAGCCCCAGCATTTT. Translating gives CAISDWEDQPQHF.

As concerns this clonotype: Possible read error: a much larger clone is one base away. The V and J genes are TRBV2 and TRBJ1-2, with unresolved D. The CDR3 contains 13 residues. CDR1 is SNHLY, CDR2 FYNNEI, per germline. DNA of the CDR3: TGTGCCAGCAGTGAAGCTGAAGGGCGCGGCTTCACCTTC. It yields the protein CASSEAEGRGFTF.

The CDR3 sequence: CASSTNRDRGLDTEAFF. In DNA form, the CDR3 reads TGTGCCAGTAGTACCAACCGGGACAGAGGATTGGACACTGAAGCTTTCTTT. The rearrangement links TRBV19 to TRBJ1-1; 7 bases are shared with TRBD1. Per germline, CDR1 LNHDA and CDR2 SQIVND (reference sequence). There are 17 residues in the CDR3. V shed 4 bases and J 3 bases; nucleotides not matched to a gene: 14. Full variable domain (rest looked up from reference TRBV19 and TRBJ1-1): DGGITQSPKYLFRKEGQNVTLSCEQNLNHDAMYWYRQDPGQGLRLIYYSQIVNDFQKGDIAEGYSVSREKKESFPLTVTSAQKNPTAFYLCASSTNRDRGLDTEAFFGQGTRLTVV.

In its sample, this clonotype was seen many times. This chain links TRBV18 with TRBJ1-1; D perhaps matches TRBD1 (5 bases). Trimming removed 3 bases from V and 0 bases from J, with 11 bases in between. CDR1 KGHSH and CDR2 LQKENI come from the germline V gene. There are 15 residues in the CDR3. The CDR3 loop is CASSPGAGMNTEAFF. As DNA, the CDR3 is TGTGCCAGCTCACCGGGAGCAGGGATGAACACTGAAGCTTTCTTT. The full variable domain, completed using reference TRBV18 and TRBJ1-1, is NAGVMQNPRHLVRRRGQEARLRCSPMKGHSHVYWYRQLPEEGLKFMVYLQKENIIDESGMPKERFSAEFPKEGPSILRIQQVVRGDSAAYFCASSPGAGMNTEAFFGQGTRLTVV.